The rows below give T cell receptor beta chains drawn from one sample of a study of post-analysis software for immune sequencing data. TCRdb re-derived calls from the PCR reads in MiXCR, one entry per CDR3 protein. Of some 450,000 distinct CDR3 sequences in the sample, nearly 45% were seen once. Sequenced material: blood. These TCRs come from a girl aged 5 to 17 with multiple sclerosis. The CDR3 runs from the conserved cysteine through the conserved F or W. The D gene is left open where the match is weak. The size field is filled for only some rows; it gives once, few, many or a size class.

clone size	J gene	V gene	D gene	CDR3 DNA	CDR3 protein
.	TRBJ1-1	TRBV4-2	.	TGTGCCAGCAGCCAAGAGGAGACAGTGAACACTGAAGCTTTCTTT	CASSQEETVNTEAFF
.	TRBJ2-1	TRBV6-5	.	TGTGCCACGACAGGATACAATGAGCAGTTCTTC	CATTGYNEQFF
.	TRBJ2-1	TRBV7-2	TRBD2	TGTGCCAGCAGCCTAGGACTGGGAATAGCGGGAGACTACAATAAGCAGTTCTTC	CASSLGLGIAGDYNKQFF
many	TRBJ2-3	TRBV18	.	TGTGCCAGCTCACCAGGGACGGGTCGGGCAGATACGCAGTATTTT	CASSPGTGRADTQYF
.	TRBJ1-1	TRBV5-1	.	TGCGCCAGCAGCTTGGTGCAGTACACTGAAGCTTTCTTT	CASSLVQYTEAFF
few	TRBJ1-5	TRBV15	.	TGTGCCACAAGGGACGGGAATCAGCCCCAGCATTTT	CATRDGNQPQHF
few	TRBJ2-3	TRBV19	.	TGTGCCAGTCGAGTGGCCCCCACAGATACGCAGTATTTT	CASRVAPTDTQYF
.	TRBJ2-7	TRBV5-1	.	TGCGCCAGCAGCGTGGACATTTCCTACGAGCAGTACTTC	CASSVDISYEQYF
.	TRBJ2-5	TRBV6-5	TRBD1	TGTGCCAGCAGTTACTGGCAGGGGGAAGAGACCCAGTACTTC	CASSYWQGEETQYF
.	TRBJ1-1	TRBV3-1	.	TGTGCCAGCAGCCTAGGACAGAGGAACACTGAAGCTTTCTTT	CASSLGQRNTEAFF
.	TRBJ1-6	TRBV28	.	TGTGCCAGCAGGATGGGGTCACCCCTCCACTTT	CASRMGSPLHF
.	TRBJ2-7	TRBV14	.	TGTGCCAGCAGCCAAGGAGCGGCGCCCTCCTACAATGAGCAGTACTTC	CASSQGAAPSYNEQYF
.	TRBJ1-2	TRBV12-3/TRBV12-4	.	TGTGCCAGCAGTTTATTGTTGTGGGGCAACTATGGCTACACCTTC	CASSLLLWGNYGYTF
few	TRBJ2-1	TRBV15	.	TGTGCCACCAGCAGAGATATAGGGAACAATGAGCAGTTCTTC	CATSRDIGNNEQFF
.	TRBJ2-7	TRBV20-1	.	TGCAGTGCTAGCCGAAGGGACGGGGTGTCCTACGAGCAGTACTTC	CSASRRDGVSYEQYF
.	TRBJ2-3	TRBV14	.	TGTGCCAGCAGCCAAGACCCCCACACAGATACGCAGTATTTT	CASSQDPHTDTQYF
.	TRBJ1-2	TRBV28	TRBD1	TGTGCCAGCAGTCTTCTTCCCGGGACAGGGGCCCACTATGGCTACACCTTC	CASSLLPGTGAHYGYTF
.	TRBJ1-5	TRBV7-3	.	TGTGCCAGCAGCTTATTATTACCCCGCCCAGGGACCTTAAGTAATCAGCCCCAGCATTTT	CASSLLLPRPGTLSNQPQHF
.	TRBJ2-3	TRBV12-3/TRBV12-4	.	TGTGCCAGCAGTGCTCGGAGGACCATTCTCACAGATACGGAGTATTTT	CASSARRTILTDTEYF
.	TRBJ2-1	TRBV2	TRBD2	TGTGCCAGCAGGAGGAGGACTAGCGGGATCCATGAGCAGTTCTTC	CASRRRTSGIHEQFF
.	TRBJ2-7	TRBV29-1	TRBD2	TGCAGCGTTGTCGGTCGACTAGCGGGGGGAGAGCAGTACTTC	CSVVGRLAGGEQYF
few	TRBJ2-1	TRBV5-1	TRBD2	TGCGCCAGCAATCTAGCGGGGGTAATGGTGGGCCCATACAATGAGCAGTTCTTC	CASNLAGVMVGPYNEQFF
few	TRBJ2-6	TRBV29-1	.	TGCAGCGTTGAAGATTCTACTGGGGCCAACGTCCTGACTTTC	CSVEDSTGANVLTF
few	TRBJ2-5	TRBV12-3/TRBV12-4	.	TGTGCCAGCAGAGGGACCGCAGAGACCCAGTACTTC	CASRGTAETQYF
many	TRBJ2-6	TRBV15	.	TGTGCCACCAGCAGAGATAGGGTAGCTGGGGCCAACGTCCTGACTTTC	CATSRDRVAGANVLTF
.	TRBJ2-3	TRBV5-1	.	TGCGCCAGCAGCCCCCGGGACGGGCTATCCGATACGCAGTATTTT	CASSPRDGLSDTQYF
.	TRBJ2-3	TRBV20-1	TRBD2	TGCAGTGCTAGAGATCCAGCGGGAGGTGGAAATACGCAGTATTTT	CSARDPAGGGNTQYF
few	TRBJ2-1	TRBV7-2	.	TGTGCCAGCAGCTTAGCGCCCACGGTCGAGCAGTTCTTC	CASSLAPTVEQFF
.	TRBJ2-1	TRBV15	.	TGTGCCACCAGCAGAGAAAGGGTAACCAACAATGAGCAGTTCTTC	CATSRERVTNNEQFF
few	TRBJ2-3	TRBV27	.	TGTGCCAGCAGTTTAAAATTCCAGCCCCGGGATACGCAGTATTTT	CASSLKFQPRDTQYF
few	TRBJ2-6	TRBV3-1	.	TGTGCCAGCAGCCAAGACGCGACGGGGACAAGCTCTGGGGCCAACGTCCTGACTTTC	CASSQDATGTSSGANVLTF
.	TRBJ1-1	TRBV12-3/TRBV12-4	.	TGTGCCAGCAGCCTGGGGGGGCAGGGAACCGAAGCTTTCTTT	CASSLGGQGTEAFF
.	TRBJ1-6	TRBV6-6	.	TGTGCCAGCGTGCTGGGGCTTAATTCACCCCTCCACTTT	CASVLGLNSPLHF
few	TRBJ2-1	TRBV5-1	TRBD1	TGCGCCAGCACATGGACAGGGGTATACAATGAGCAGTTCTTC	CASTWTGVYNEQFF
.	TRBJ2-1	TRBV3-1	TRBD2	TGTGCCAGCAGCCAAGGGGTGTCGTCTAGCGGGAGTTCGGAGACCCAGTTCTTC	CASSQGVSSSGSSETQFF